The rows below give T cell receptor beta chains drawn from one sample of a study of blood T cell repertoires in COVID-19. The repertoire was sequenced with immunoSEQ multiplex PCR; TCRdb's copy has only in-frame clones and lacks some. The sample has 90,000 to 120,000 clones, about 91% seen once; the top ten hold 5% to 6.5%. Sequenced: peripheral blood. The receptors were gathered from a human donor in a cohort sampled during active COVID-19. Each CDR3 is given with its conserved first and last residue. A D gene is named only where the DNA matches it firmly. Only part of the rows carry a size: once, few, many, or a class if the clone is expanded.

TGTGCCAGCAGCTCCGGACTTTCAGATACGCAGTATTTT,CASSSGLSDTQYF,-,-,TRBV7-2,TRBJ2-3
TGTGCCAGCAGCGTCCAGGGGGAAAAGTTTAACAATGAGCAGTTCTTC,CASSVQGEKFNNEQFF,-,TRBD1,TRBV9,TRBJ2-1
TGTGCCACCAGTGACGCCGGGACAGGGGGGCATGAGCAGTTCTTC,CATSDAGTGGHEQFF,-,TRBD1,TRBV24-1,TRBJ2-1
TGTGCCATCAGTGAGAGGGCCCGACTAGCGGGAGGGCATTACGAGCAGTACTTC,CAISERARLAGGHYEQYF,-,TRBD2,TRBV10-3,TRBJ2-7
TGTGCCAGCAGGACAGGGCCGACCTACGAGCAGTACTTC,CASRTGPTYEQYF,once,TRBD1,TRBV6-5,TRBJ2-7
TGTGCCAGTCAAGTAACCACGACAGGGATTTATAATTCACCCCTCCACTTT,CASQVTTTGIYNSPLHF,-,TRBD1,TRBV19,TRBJ1-6
TGTGCCAGTAGTATGGCGGACACCTACGAGCAGTACTTC,CASSMADTYEQYF,-,-,TRBV19,TRBJ2-7
TGTGCCAGCAGCCAAGAAAAGGGGTCGAATTCACCCCTCCACTTT,CASSQEKGSNSPLHF,-,-,TRBV4-2,TRBJ1-6
TGCGCCAGCAGCCAAGTCTGGACTAGCGGGAGTAGGGCAGATACGCAGTATTTT,CASSQVWTSGSRADTQYF,-,TRBD2,TRBV4-1,TRBJ2-3
TGCGCCAGCAAACCCACAGGGATGAACACTGAAGCTTTCTTT,CASKPTGMNTEAFF,-,-,TRBV4-1,TRBJ1-1
TGTGCCAGTAGTCACACAGGGCCCGGGGAGCTGTTTTTT,CASSHTGPGELFF,-,-,TRBV19,TRBJ2-2
TGTGCCAGTAGTTTAAGACAGGGATATTCCTACAATGAGCAGTTCTTC,CASSLRQGYSYNEQFF,-,TRBD1,TRBV19,TRBJ2-1
TGTGCCAGCAGTGGGACAGTTGTAGGAAACACCATATATTTT,CASSGTVVGNTIYF,-,TRBD1,TRBV6-6,TRBJ1-3
TGTGCCAGCAGCTCCTCGGGGGGTATAGAACTGTTTTTT,CASSSSGGIELFF,-,-,TRBV5-6,TRBJ1-4
TGTGCCTGGAGTCAGGGTGAGGCTGGTGGCTACACCTTC,CAWSQGEAGGYTF,few,-,TRBV30,TRBJ1-2
TGTGCCAGCAGTTGGCCGTCCTACGAGCAGTACTTC,CASSWPSYEQYF,-,-,TRBV7-2,TRBJ2-7
TGTGCCAGTAGTACGTGGACAGGGAGGGATGAGACCCAGTACTTC,CASSTWTGRDETQYF,-,-,TRBV19,TRBJ2-5
TGTGCCAGCAGCTTTGGGGGACAGGGGCATGAAAAACTGTTTTTT,CASSFGGQGHEKLFF,-,TRBD1,TRBV7-2,TRBJ1-4
TGTGCCAGCAACGCTTTGGTAGGGGGATTGGATACGCAGTATTTT,CASNALVGGLDTQYF,-,-,TRBV7-8,TRBJ2-3
TGTGCCAGCAGTTACCGCGGGGTGGTCTCCTACGAGCAGTACTTC,CASSYRGVVSYEQYF,once,-,TRBV6-2/TRBV6-3,TRBJ2-7
TGTGCCAGTAACAAGGGGCGATACAATGAGCAGTTCTTC,CASNKGRYNEQFF,-,-,TRBV19,TRBJ2-1
TGCGCCAGCAGCGAGGCTTTAGGCTACAATGAGCAGTTCTTC,CASSEALGYNEQFF,-,-,TRBV5-1,TRBJ2-1
TGTGCCAGCAGCCAAGCAATAAAGGGAAGTCGAGCGGCCCACACCTACACCGGGGAGCTGTTTTTT,CASSQAIKGSRAAHTYTGELFF,-,-,TRBV3-1/TRBV3-2,TRBJ2-2
TGTGCCAGCAGCAGGGGGCGGGATGAAGCTTTCTTT,CASSRGRDEAFF,-,TRBD1,TRBV12-3/TRBV12-4,TRBJ1-1
TGTGCCAGCAGCTCGGCGGACAGGCATGAGCAGTTCTTC,CASSSADRHEQFF,-,TRBD1,TRBV13,TRBJ2-1
TGTGCCAGCACCTGGGGGACAGGGTATTCACCCCTCCACTTT,CASTWGTGYSPLHF,-,TRBD1,TRBV25-1,TRBJ1-6
TGTGCCAGCAGTTCGGGACAGGGCGCCGGGGAGCAGTACTTC,CASSSGQGAGEQYF,-,TRBD1,TRBV6-5,TRBJ2-7
TGTGCCAGCAGCCCTCAGGCAGGGTATGGGCACACCTTC,CASSPQAGYGHTF,-,-,TRBV3-1/TRBV3-2,TRBJ1-2
TGTGCCAGCAGCTTGCCGGGACACCCTAACACTGAAGCTTTCTTT,CASSLPGHPNTEAFF,-,-,TRBV7-9,TRBJ1-1
TGCAGCGTTGGGGCAGCCTCCTACGAGCAGTACTTC,CSVGAASYEQYF,-,-,TRBV29-1,TRBJ2-7
TGTGCCAGCTCACCACCGTGGGACAGCAGCAACTATAATTCACCCCTCCACTTT,CASSPPWDSSNYNSPLHF,-,TRBD1,TRBV18,TRBJ1-6
TGTGCCAGCAGCTTTCGACTAGCGGGAGGGCCCGAGACCCAGTACTTC,CASSFRLAGGPETQYF,-,TRBD2,TRBV7-9,TRBJ2-5
TGTGCCAGCAGCCAAGAATCCCATTCAGCCCAGCATTTT,CASSQESHSAQHF,-,-,TRBV4-2,TRBJ1-5
TGTGCCAGCAGCCGTAAACTGGCTAGCGGGTTGAATGAGCAGTTCTTC,CASSRKLASGLNEQFF,-,TRBD2,TRBV4-2,TRBJ2-1
TGTGCCAGCAGTCCAGCGGGAGATTGGATAGAGACCCAGTACTTC,CASSPAGDWIETQYF,-,TRBD2,TRBV27,TRBJ2-5
TGCGCCAGCAGTGACTCTGGACAGTTGAATGAAAAACTGTTTTTT,CASSDSGQLNEKLFF,-,-,TRBV10-2,TRBJ1-4
TGTGCCAGCTCACACGGACAGGCGCAAGAGACCCAGTACTTC,CASSHGQAQETQYF,-,TRBD1,TRBV18,TRBJ2-5
TGTGCCAGCAGTTCCGTGTCAACAGCGGGGGGAAACACCATATATTTT,CASSSVSTAGGNTIYF,-,-,TRBV6-5,TRBJ1-3
TGTGCCAGCAGTTTATTAGGGGGAGCACAAGAGACCCAGTACTTC,CASSLLGGAQETQYF,-,-,TRBV28,TRBJ2-5
TGTGCCAGCGCGGACAGTTCGCCGGTGAACACTGAAGCTTTCTTT,CASADSSPVNTEAFF,-,-,TRBV6-6,TRBJ1-1
TGCGCCAGCAGCTTGTCAGGGGGTCTCGCTGAGCAGTACTTC,CASSLSGGLAEQYF,-,TRBD1,TRBV5-1,TRBJ2-7
TGTGCCAGCAGGAAAACAGGGAGCGACGAGCAGTACTTC,CASRKTGSDEQYF,-,-,TRBV12-3/TRBV12-4,TRBJ2-7
TGTGCCAGCAGTTTGAGCAGGTCTGAAGCTTTCTTT,CASSLSRSEAFF,-,-,TRBV6-2/TRBV6-3,TRBJ1-1
TGTGCCTGGGGCCGAGGCGGGGGCCGCTCCTACAATGAGCAGTTCTTC,CAWGRGGGRSYNEQFF,-,-,TRBV30,TRBJ2-1
TGTGCCAGCAGCCCGGGCACGGCAGGGGTGGATGAGCAGTTCTTC,CASSPGTAGVDEQFF,-,-,TRBV9,TRBJ2-1
TGTGCCAGCAGTTATTGGGGCCAGAGCGTATTTGAAGCTTTCTTT,CASSYWGQSVFEAFF,once,-,TRBV6-5,TRBJ1-1
TGTGCCTGGACAGAGCCGGGGGTTTGGGATTCACCCCTCCACTTT,CAWTEPGVWDSPLHF,-,-,TRBV30,TRBJ1-6
TGCGCCAGCAGCTTTAAAGAGACCCAGTACTTC,CASSFKETQYF,-,-,TRBV5-1,TRBJ2-5
TGTGCCAGCAGCTCTTGGACAGGAGACAATGAGCAGTTCTTC,CASSSWTGDNEQFF,-,TRBD1,TRBV5-8,TRBJ2-1
TGTGCCAGCAGCCCCAGAACAGACTACGAGCAGTACTTC,CASSPRTDYEQYF,-,-,TRBV2,TRBJ2-7